This TCR beta chain was sequenced in a study of blood T cell repertoires in COVID-19. Across the whole study: Specimens from acute and convalescent COVID-19 originated in the United States, Italy and Spain. PBMCs, B-cell-depleted T cells, or T cells were the source of the cDNA or gDNA that made up the material.

Membership in each cohort depended on participant-reported clinical history. Exposed enrollees encountered a COVID-19 case at some point within 2 weeks before study entry. Assay used: immunoSEQ multiplex PCR; TCRdb lists only in-frame clones, some missing. The sample carries 300,000 to 400,000 clones, 85% recorded once. CDR3 length equals 14 residues. CDR1 MNHEY and CDR2 SMNVEV come from the germline V gene (reference sequence). The V end lost 3 bases, the J end lost 2 bases, and 11 bases lay between the germline ends. The receptor's source is a woman younger than 45 who had been exposed to COVID-19. V is TRBV27 and J is TRBJ2-7; no reliable D call. Sequencing was done on a sample of PBMCs or T cells enriched from blood (not recorded which). CDR3 loop: CASSFGGPTYEQYF. DNA for the CDR3: TGTGCCAGCAGTTTTGGTGGGCCGACCTACGAGCAGTACTTC.